The rows below give T cell receptor beta chains drawn from one sample of a study of shared clonotypes between healthy human individuals. Sequenced by immunoSEQ multiplex PCR; TCRdb stores in-frame clones only, minus some. In the table there are some 1,600,000 clones, under 99% of which are singletons. Sequenced: naive CD4+ T cells sorted from blood. The receptors stem from a young man in good health. Both conserved end residues are part of each CDR3.

j_gene	v_gene	CDR3aa
TRBJ2-7	TRBV12-5	CASGLVLGDTAYEQYF
TRBJ1-5	TRBV19	CASSSGQPQHF
TRBJ2-5	TRBV5-1	CASSLAGGKGETQYF
TRBJ2-7	TRBV9	CASSVDGRARVYEQYF
TRBJ2-3	TRBV6-5	CASSYGFSGRGDTQYF
TRBJ1-1	TRBV7-9	CASSSARGDTEAFF
TRBJ2-5	TRBV7-9	CASSFPLTGTPGDKETQYF
TRBJ2-7	TRBV27	CASSVTGAYEQYF
TRBJ2-6	TRBV7-3	CASSLAGTLQNSGANVLTF
TRBJ2-7	TRBV7-9	CASSLDPGGGSTHYEQYF
TRBJ2-1	TRBV5-1	CASSLEGPGSYNEQFF
TRBJ2-1	TRBV4-1	CASSQGPPPGSPQGEQFF
TRBJ1-2	TRBV10-3	CAISESTGSYGYTF
TRBJ2-1	TRBV7-7	CASSLGTPGDPGEQFF
TRBJ2-7	TRBV9	CASSVSGGSSYEQYF
TRBJ1-1	TRBV5-5	CASSPDAGQGARAFF
TRBJ1-2	TRBV6-6	CASSYGDLADGYTF
TRBJ2-2	TRBV19	CASSTGTSGRAVGELFF
TRBJ2-1	TRBV9	CASSVQREAQGEQFF
TRBJ2-1	TRBV9	CASSVGLADYNEQFF
TRBJ2-1	TRBV7-9	CASSLGQDNEQFF
TRBJ2-1	TRBV5-1	CASSLGTGEFF
TRBJ2-7	TRBV4-3	CASSLLLSYEQYF
TRBJ1-5	TRBV28	CASSQIGNQPQHF
TRBJ2-7	TRBV27	CASSLSLYRSYEQYF
TRBJ2-7	TRBV18	CASSLRQGWSYEQYF
TRBJ1-1	TRBV6-1	CASISRDRVFTEAFF
TRBJ1-2	TRBV2	CASSEAGNYGYTF
TRBJ2-2	TRBV28	CASSKGLPGSGELFF
TRBJ2-7	TRBV5-1	CASSLATLGQGAWEQYF
TRBJ1-2	TRBV5-4	CASSPIRDRGNTF
TRBJ1-1	TRBV7-6	CASSLAPGGRDNTEAFF
TRBJ2-2	TRBV5-6	CASSLGGLTTGELFF
TRBJ2-2	TRBV27	CASSSRTGTGELFF
TRBJ2-3	TRBV5-5	CASSWETITDTQYF
TRBJ1-1	TRBV20-1	CSASENTEAFF
TRBJ2-2	TRBV29-1	CSSVSGLAGELFF
TRBJ2-7	TRBV5-8	CASSLGQGVDEQYF
TRBJ1-2	TRBV2	CAYRVQVPYGYTF
TRBJ2-3	TRBV9	CASSIGRRTQYF
TRBJ2-2	TRBV19	CASRRTENANTGELFF
TRBJ2-7	TRBV13	CASSLGPVMGPYEQYF
TRBJ1-1	TRBV18	CASSQGQSTEAFF
TRBJ2-5	TRBV9	CASSVDPLVQTQYF
TRBJ1-4	TRBV5-1	CASSHEFQVANEKLFF
TRBJ2-7	TRBV7-6	CASSSSPGPSYEQYF
TRBJ2-4	TRBV9	CASSPRSRKNIQYF
TRBJ1-1	TRBV9	CASSAGNVGLSEAFF
TRBJ2-7	TRBV27	CATHSIDGLYEQYF
TRBJ2-7	TRBV7-6	CASSLADRGRFEQYF
TRBJ2-5	TRBV15	CATSRDRAGETQYF
TRBJ2-5	TRBV2	CASSDAWRGETQYF
TRBJ2-1	TRBV11-3	CASSLGSSGRSEQFF
TRBJ2-3	TRBV30	CAWSVIRSGDTQYF